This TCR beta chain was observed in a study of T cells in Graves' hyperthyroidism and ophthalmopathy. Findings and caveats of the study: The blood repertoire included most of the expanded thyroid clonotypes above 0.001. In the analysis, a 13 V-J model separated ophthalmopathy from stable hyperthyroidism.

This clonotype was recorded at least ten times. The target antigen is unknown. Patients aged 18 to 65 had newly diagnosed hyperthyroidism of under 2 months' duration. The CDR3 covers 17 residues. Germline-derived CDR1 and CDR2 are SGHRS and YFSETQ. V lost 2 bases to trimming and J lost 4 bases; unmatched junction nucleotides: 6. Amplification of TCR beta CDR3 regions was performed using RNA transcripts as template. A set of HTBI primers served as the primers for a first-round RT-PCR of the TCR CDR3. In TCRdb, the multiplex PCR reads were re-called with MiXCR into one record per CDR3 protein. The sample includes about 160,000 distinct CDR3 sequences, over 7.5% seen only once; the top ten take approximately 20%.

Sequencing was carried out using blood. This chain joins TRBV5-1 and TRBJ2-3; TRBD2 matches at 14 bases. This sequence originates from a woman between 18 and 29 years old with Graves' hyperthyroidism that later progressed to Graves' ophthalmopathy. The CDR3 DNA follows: TGCGCCAGCAGCTTCACAATGACTAGCGGGAGGGCAGATACGCAGTATTTT. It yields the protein CASSFTMTSGRADTQYF.